This passage covers 5 T cell receptor beta chains from one sample sequenced in a study of identical twins. Via MiXCR, TCRdb re-called the 5' RACE reads, giving one row per CDR3 protein. The table has approximately 630,000 distinct CDR3 sequences, under 8.5% seen once. These records were also assigned to another study, of yellow fever vaccine responses in identical twins.

The sample taken for sequencing was PBMCs. These receptors originate from a woman aged 18-29 years in good health.

This clonotype occurred many times. V gene TRBV5-1 combines with J gene TRBJ2-3; 14 positions agree with TRBD2. The CDR3 sequence is 16 residues long. J gave up 2 bases and V 3 bases, and 2 bases lay outside the gene matches. Germline V gene lookup returns CDR1 SGHRS and CDR2 YFSETQ. DNA of the CDR3: TGCGCCAGCAGCTGGACTAGCGGGGGGCCCACAGATACGCAGTATTTT. This translates into CASSWTSGGPTDTQYF. The full variable domain, with the rest looked up from reference TRBV5-1 and TRBJ2-3, is KAGVTQTPRYLIKTRGQQVTLSCSPISGHRSVSWYQQTPGQGLQFLFEYFSETQRNKGNFPGRFSGRQFSNSRSEMNVSTLELGDSALYLCASSWTSGGPTDTQYFGPGTRLTVL.

The J gene is TRBJ2-7, the V gene TRBV5-5; D uncertain. Germline V CDR1 and CDR2: SGHKS, YYEKEE (reference sequence). The CDR3 totals 18 residues. Trimming shortened V by 0 bases and J by 0 bases, and 19 bases separated the two germline ends. The CDR3 region is CASSLGGIATFSSYEQYF. The DNA for the CDR3 is TGTGCCAGCAGCTTGGGGGGTATTGCGACCTTCAGCTCCTACGAGCAGTACTTC.

This clonotype was observed at least ten times. J is TRBJ2-3 and V is TRBV14; TRBD2 agrees at 10 bases. There are 17 residues in the CDR3. V gave up 3 bases and J gave up 2 bases; unmatched junction bases: 8. The germline gives CDR1 SGHDN, CDR2 FVKESK. The CDR3 coding sequence is TGTGCCAGCAGCCATTCCCCACTAGCGGGGTTCACAGATACGCAGTATTTT. This codes for CASSHSPLAGFTDTQYF.

The chain couples TRBV29-1 to TRBJ2-3, with 8 bases matching TRBD1. There are 14 residues in the CDR3. Germline lookup yields CDR1 SQVTM and CDR2 ANQGSEA. V was clipped by 7 bases and J by 8 bases; unmatched bases: 14. The CDR3 spells CSAETQGAWGTQYF. The CDR3 nucleotides read TGCAGCGCTGAGACCCAGGGGGCTTGGGGTACGCAGTATTTT.

This clonotype was observed a few times. The J gene is TRBJ2-1, the V gene TRBV6-5; the match to TRBD2 covers 13 bases. J gave up 9 bases and V 0 bases, and 5 bases lay outside the gene matches. Germline loops: CDR1 MNHEY, CDR2 SVGAGI. The CDR3 consists of 16 residues. The CDR3 region has the DNA TGTGCCAGCAGTTACTCGAAACTAGCGGGGGGGAGTGAGCAGTTCTTC. It encodes CASSYSKLAGGSEQFF.